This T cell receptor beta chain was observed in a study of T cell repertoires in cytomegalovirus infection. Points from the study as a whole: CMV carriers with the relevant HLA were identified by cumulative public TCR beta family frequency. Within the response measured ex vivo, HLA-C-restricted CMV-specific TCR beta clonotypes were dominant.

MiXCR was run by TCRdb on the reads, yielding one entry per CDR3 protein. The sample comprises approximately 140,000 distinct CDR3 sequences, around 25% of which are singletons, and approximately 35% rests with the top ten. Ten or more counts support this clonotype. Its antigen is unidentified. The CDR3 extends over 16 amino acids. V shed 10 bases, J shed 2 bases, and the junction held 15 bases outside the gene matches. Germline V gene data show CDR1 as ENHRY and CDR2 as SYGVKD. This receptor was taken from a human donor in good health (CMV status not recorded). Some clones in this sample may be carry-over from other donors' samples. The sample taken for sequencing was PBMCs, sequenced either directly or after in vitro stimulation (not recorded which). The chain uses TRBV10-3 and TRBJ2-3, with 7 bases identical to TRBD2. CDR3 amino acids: CATTPASSGITDTQYF. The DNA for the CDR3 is TGTGCCACCACCCCCGCGTCCAGCGGGATCACAGATACGCAGTATTTT.